These T cell receptor beta chains were read from a single sample in a study of OX40 agonist ivuxolimab in advanced cancers. Here immunoSEQ multiplex PCR was the method, and the copy in TCRdb shows in-frame clones only, minus some. The repertoire includes about 79,000 clones, over 75% of them detected once, and about 4% sits in the top ten. This specimen consisted of CD4+ or CD8+ T cells sorted from blood, obtained in a trial of the OX40 agonist ivuxolimab. The receptors stem from an adult with an advanced solid tumor such as melanoma, head and neck, liver or kidney cancer. CDR3s leave out the opening cysteine and the closing phenylalanine or tryptophan. Clone size is given for some rows only: seen once, a few or many times, or a class if the clone is expanded.

cdr3_aa v_call clone_size j_call
ASSGSGAYEQY TRBV2 - TRBJ2-7
ASSLDGVTDTQY TRBV27 few TRBJ2-3
ASSQVPTGGEKLF TRBV4-1 - TRBJ1-4
ASSVGQTPYEQY TRBV9 - TRBJ2-7
ASSLIGGVGTGELF TRBV5-6 - TRBJ2-2
ASSLGLGVAYEQY TRBV28 once TRBJ2-7
ASSPSHRDAEAF TRBV7-9 - TRBJ1-1
ASSLVLSSYNEQF TRBV11-2 once TRBJ2-1
AWTLENRQETQY TRBV30 - TRBJ2-5
AWKESGQGASTEAF TRBV30 few TRBJ1-1
ASSNQGQGGSYEQY TRBV4-3 - TRBJ2-7
ASRPPSGTRNTGELF TRBV7-9 - TRBJ2-2
ASSLAGTGNTIY TRBV5-1 - TRBJ1-3
ATSRDQNEQF TRBV15 - TRBJ2-1